This passage covers 15 T cell receptor beta chains from one sample sequenced in a study of blood T cell repertoires in COVID-19. Clones were read by immunoSEQ multiplex PCR, and TCRdb kept only the in-frame ones, dropping some. The data hold approximately 150,000 clones, with 85% to 90% observed a single time. Sequencing used peripheral blood. The receptors shown here come from a woman aged 70-85 years with acute or convalescent COVID-19.

The rearrangement joins TRBV24-1 to TRBJ2-1; possible D gene TRBD1, 6 bases. This CDR3 is built from 16 residues. CDR1 and CDR2 from the germline V gene are KGHDR and SFDVKD. Trimming took off 6 bases at V and 6 bases at J, with 20 bases between the two ends. The CDR3 region has the DNA TGTGCCACCAGTACGATGGGGCAGGGGTTTACCAATGAGCAGTTCTTC. It translates to CATSTMGQGFTNEQFF.

The V call is TRBV6-1, the J call TRBJ2-5; 9 bases align to TRBD1. CDR1 MNHNS and CDR2 SASEGT come from the germline V gene. CDR3 length: 17 residues. With V trimmed by 4 bases and J by 2 bases, 11 bases remained unmatched. DNA for the CDR3: TGTGCCAGCAGTGGAGCACCGGGACAGGGTGGGCAAGAGACCCAGTACTTC. Residues: CASSGAPGQGGQETQYF.

V is TRBV6-5 and J is TRBJ1-1; D call uncertain. This CDR3 comprises 15 residues. The germline V gene encodes CDR1 MNHEY and CDR2 SVGAGI. V was cut by 8 bases and J by 5 bases, with 21 bases left in between. DNA of the CDR3: TGTGCCAGCTATCAATCTCGGGCTTCGGGAACTGAAGCTTTCTTT. Translating it yields CASYQSRASGTEAFF.

CDR3 in DNA: TGTGCCAGCAGCCCCGGTACAGGGGGATTATATGAGCAGTTCTTC. This translates into CASSPGTGGLYEQFF. The chain carries TRBV11-3 and TRBJ2-1; 8 nucleotides agree with TRBD1. Germline V gives CDR1 SGHNT, CDR2 YENEEA. This CDR3 comprises 15 residues. Losses at the gene ends were 5 bases for V and 8 bases for J; bases not matched to a gene: 11.

This clone was seen a single time. The chain carries TRBV4-2 and TRBJ1-1; D is possibly TRBD1 (6 bases). This CDR3 is 15 amino acids long. V was cut by 0 bases and J by 1 base, with 9 bases left in between. CDR1 and CDR2 from the germline V gene are LGHNA and YNFKEQ. The CDR3 here is CASSQDRGSNTEAFF. The CDR3 DNA reads as TGTGCCAGCAGCCAAGATAGGGGGTCGAACACTGAAGCTTTCTTT.

The chain couples TRBV27 to TRBJ2-5; 11 bases line up with TRBD2. V lost 2 bases, J lost 5 bases, and 10 bases stayed unmatched. Germline loops: CDR1 MNHEY, CDR2 SMNVEV (reference sequence). This CDR3 is 17 amino acids long. CDR3 nucleotides: TGTGCCAGCAGTTTACGTAGCGGGAGGGCCGGAGGGGAGACCCAGTACTTC. It specifies CASSLRSGRAGGETQYF.

This sequence joins TRBV9 and TRBJ1-4; D may be TRBD1 (5 bases). CDR1 and CDR2 from the germline V gene are SGDLS and YYNGEE. V lost 0 bases, J lost 7 bases, and 13 bases lay in between. The CDR3 length is 15 residues. CDR3 DNA sequence: TGTGCCAGCAGCGTAGGTGGGTTGGGGCTTGAAAAACTGTTTTTT. Amino acids: CASSVGGLGLEKLFF.

The CDR3 coding sequence is TGTGCCTGGATCCCCAAAGGGGGACAGGGACGTTTCTACGATGGCTACACCTTC. It is translated as CAWIPKGGQGRFYDGYTF. V and J are TRBV30 and TRBJ1-2; 9 bases are a match to TRBD1. The CDR3 has 18 residues. Germline values: CDR1 GTSNPN, CDR2 SVGIG (reference sequence). With V trimmed by 4 bases and J by 6 bases, 21 bases remained unmatched.

This chain connects TRBV5-6 to TRBJ1-6; TRBD1 agrees at 8 bases. The CDR3 totals 14 residues. Germline V lookup: CDR1 SGHDT, CDR2 YYEEEE. V was clipped by 3 bases and J by 8 bases; unmatched bases: 4. CDR3 coding DNA: TGTGCCAGCAGCTCCAACAGGGGGGATTCACCCCTCCACTTT. Translation gives CASSSNRGDSPLHF.

The V and J genes are TRBV4-1 and TRBJ1-3, with a weak D call TRBD1 (5 bases). The CDR3 is 16 amino acids. The ends were cut back, 3 bases at V and 0 bases at J, with 12 bases in the middle. Germline V gives CDR1 MGHRA, CDR2 YSYEKL. CDR3 residues: CASSQPGTFSGNTIYF. DNA of the CDR3: TGCGCCAGCAGCCAGCCCGGGACTTTCTCTGGAAACACCATATATTTT.

This clone was observed a single time. This chain uses TRBV7-8 with TRBJ2-1, with 12 nucleotides matching TRBD2. After removal of 1 base from V and 6 bases from J, the junction contained 1 base not matched to a gene. Germline lookup yields CDR1 SGHVS and CDR2 FQNEAQ. This CDR3 comprises 15 residues. The CDR3 coding sequence is TGTGCCAGCAGCTTAGAACTAGCGGGAGGCAATGAGCAGTTCTTC. Amino acids: CASSLELAGGNEQFF.

The gene calls are TRBV9 and TRBJ1-3; 8 nucleotides agree with TRBD1. CDR1 is SGDLS and CDR2 is YYNGEE in the germline V gene. The CDR3 has 15 amino acids. Losses at the gene ends were 4 bases for V and 5 bases for J; bases not matched to a gene: 8. The CDR3 nucleotides are TGTGCCAGCAGCCCACGGACAGGGCTAAGAAACACCATATATTTT. As protein: CASSPRTGLRNTIYF.

This chain uses TRBV18 with TRBJ1-2, with 9 bases matching TRBD1. CDR3 length: 15 amino acids. Germline lookup yields CDR1 KGHSH and CDR2 LQKENI. The V segment lost 5 bases and the J segment 6 bases; nucleotides outside the gene matches: 10. For the CDR3, the DNA is TGTGCCAGCTCAGTACGGACAGGGGATTATGATGGCTACACCTTC. This encodes CASSVRTGDYDGYTF.

The genes are TRBV9 and TRBJ2-3, with D possibly being TRBD1 (6 bases). From germline, CDR1 is SGDLS and CDR2 YYNGEE. The V end lost 3 bases, the J end lost 6 bases, and 17 bases lay between the germline ends. The CDR3 spans 15 residues. CDR3: CASSEGQGQGDTQYF. The CDR3 bases are TGTGCCAGCAGCGAGGGGCAGGGGCAGGGTGATACGCAGTATTTT.

V is TRBV7-3 and J is TRBJ2-3, with TRBD1 as a possible D gene (7 bases). The CDR3 length is 19 residues. Looked up from germline, CDR1 is SGHTA and CDR2 is FQGTGA. V was cut by 4 bases and J by 3 bases, with 26 bases left in between. This CDR3 reads CASSSSPGGGGGGTDTQYF. CDR3 bases: TGTGCCAGCAGCTCCTCCCCAGGGGGTGGCGGAGGGGGAACAGATACGCAGTATTTT.